This is a list of T cell receptor beta chains from one sample in a study of cytomegalovirus exposure and HLA in healthy donors. Generated by immunoSEQ multiplex PCR, the TCRdb table keeps only in-frame clones and is missing some. Among some 120,000 clones, more than 15% were seen once, and the ten largest hold approximately 2.9%. The source material was PBMCs. These receptors were taken from a female donor in good health and CMV-seropositive. Both conserved end residues are part of each CDR3. D genes are given only for firm matches. Size values are once, few and many counts, or a class for expanded clones, and some rows have none.

V	J	size	D	CDR3	DNA
TRBV6-1	TRBJ1-2	few	.	CASRTRPGGGYGYTF	TGTGCCAGCAGAACTAGACCGGGCGGCGGCTATGGCTACACCTTC
TRBV7-2	TRBJ1-2	few	.	CASSLGGPGGYGYTF	TGTGCCAGCAGCTTAGGGGGGCCGGGGGGCTATGGCTACACCTTC
TRBV5-1	TRBJ2-2	few	TRBD2	CASSLSGTSGRADTGELFF	TGCGCCAGCAGCTTGTCTGGGACTAGCGGGAGGGCCGACACCGGGGAGCTGTTTTTT
TRBV28	TRBJ1-2	.	TRBD1	CASSLTRPGQGAGYTF	TGTGCCAGCAGTTTAACCCGGCCGGGACAGGGGGCCGGCTACACCTTC
TRBV6-6	TRBJ2-6	.	.	CASSYGGAGANVLTF	TGTGCCAGCAGTTACGGCGGAGCGGGGGCCAACGTCCTGACTTTC
TRBV5-6	TRBJ1-4	.	.	CASSLTGRLFF	TGTGCCAGCAGCTTGACAGGGCGCCTGTTTTTT
TRBV5-1	TRBJ1-2	few	.	CASSWGPTGGDGYTF	TGCGCCAGCAGCTGGGGCCCTACTGGGGGGGATGGCTACACCTTC
TRBV4-3	TRBJ2-7	.	TRBD1	CASSYGQGYEQYF	TGCGCCAGCAGTTACGGACAGGGGTACGAGCAGTACTTC
TRBV10-3	TRBJ1-1	.	.	CAISEQGIMGTEAFF	TGTGCCATCAGTGAACAGGGTATTATGGGGACTGAAGCTTTCTTT
TRBV28	TRBJ2-7	few	TRBD1	CASTTLRDRGRYEQYF	TGTGCCAGCACCACTCTCCGGGACAGGGGAAGGTACGAGCAGTACTTC
TRBV25-1	TRBJ2-2	.	.	CASSEYSRRAGELFF	TGTGCCAGCAGTGAATATAGCCGACGCGCCGGGGAGCTGTTTTTT
TRBV25-1	TRBJ2-1	few	TRBD1	CASSDGRQGVYNEQFF	TGTGCCAGCAGTGATGGGCGACAGGGGGTCTACAATGAGCAGTTCTTC
TRBV19	TRBJ2-2	.	.	CAATARSKGDTGELFF	TGTGCCGCTACGGCCAGATCAAAGGGGGACACCGGGGAGCTGTTTTTT
TRBV4-2	TRBJ1-5	.	.	CASSQDKLGGQPQHF	TGTGCCAGCAGCCAAGATAAGTTAGGAGGTCAGCCCCAGCATTTT
TRBV2	TRBJ1-2	.	TRBD1	CASVGTAQSYGYTF	TGTGCCAGCGTAGGGACAGCACAGTCCTATGGCTACACCTTC
TRBV2	TRBJ1-2	few	TRBD1	CASGEDRVNGYTF	TGTGCCAGCGGCGAGGACAGGGTTAATGGCTACACCTTC
TRBV5-4	TRBJ2-3	.	.	CASSSGTLSTDTQYF	TGTGCCAGCAGCTCCGGGACTCTTAGCACAGATACGCAGTATTTT
TRBV28	TRBJ2-5	.	.	CASSPTGLDQETQYF	TGTGCCAGCAGTCCCACAGGATTAGACCAAGAGACCCAGTACTTC
TRBV4-2	TRBJ1-2	few	.	CASSPDRHGYTF	TGTGCCAGCAGCCCGGACAGACATGGCTACACCTTC
TRBV7-2	TRBJ1-2	.	.	CASSLTWQGLLSYTF	TGTGCCAGCAGCTTAACCTGGCAGGGCCTTTTGAGCTACACCTTC
TRBV6-5	TRBJ2-6	many	TRBD1	CASRRTGEGANVLTF	TGTGCCAGCAGACGAACAGGGGAGGGGGCCAACGTCCTGACTTTC
TRBV5-1	TRBJ2-1	.	.	CASSPHQIHEQFF	TGCGCCAGCAGTCCCCATCAGATCCATGAGCAGTTCTTC
TRBV27	TRBJ1-5	.	.	CASSCGLRGDDQPQHF	TGTGCCAGCAGTTGTGGTCTTCGGGGGGACGATCAGCCCCAGCATTTT
TRBV30	TRBJ2-7	.	.	CAWSPRSYEQYF	TGTGCCTGGAGCCCCCGTTCCTACGAGCAGTACTTC
TRBV5-1	TRBJ2-5	.	.	CASSLFGGGQETQYF	TGCGCCAGCAGCTTGTTCGGGGGAGGCCAAGAGACCCAGTACTTC
TRBV27	TRBJ2-1	few	.	CASSFGPYNEQFF	TGTGCCAGCAGTTTTGGGCCTTACAATGAGCAGTTCTTC
TRBV19	TRBJ1-1	few	.	CASSSIRLQGSLGTEAFF	TGTGCCAGTAGTTCCATTCGACTCCAAGGATCCCTCGGGACTGAAGCTTTCTTT
TRBV7-6	TRBJ2-3	.	.	CASSFSPRDIGNTDTQYF	TGTGCCAGCAGCTTTAGCCCCCGGGACATCGGAAACACAGATACGCAGTATTTT
TRBV30	TRBJ2-7	few	TRBD1	CAWSVGQGSYEQYF	TGTGCCTGGAGTGTTGGACAGGGGTCCTACGAGCAGTACTTC
TRBV5-1	TRBJ1-5	.	.	CARSGRQGNQPQHF	TGCGCCCGGTCCGGTAGGCAGGGCAATCAGCCCCAGCATTTT
TRBV2	TRBJ1-1	few	TRBD1	CASRGTGYVAEAFF	TGTGCCAGCAGAGGGACAGGGTATGTCGCTGAAGCTTTCTTT
TRBV4-3	TRBJ1-2	.	.	CASTLVLGDNYGYTF	TGCGCCAGCACGCTTGTACTTGGTGATAACTATGGCTACACCTTC
TRBV6-6	TRBJ2-2	.	TRBD1	CASRGTGGSGELFF	TGTGCCAGCAGGGGGACAGGGGGGAGCGGGGAGCTGTTTTTT